Listed below are T cell receptor beta chains from one sample, sequenced in a study of response to subunit inactivated influenza vaccine. TCRdb analysed the RT-PCR reads with MiXCR anew, one entry per CDR3 protein. The sample shows 500,000 or so distinct CDR3 sequences, approximately 15% of them seen only once. Sequenced material: CD4+ T cells sorted from PBMCs, taken 23 months after vaccination. The receptors originated from a man aged 45 to 70 who received an inactivated influenza vaccine. Both conserved end residues are part of each CDR3. A D gene is named only where the DNA matches it firmly. Clone size is given for some rows only: seen once, a few or many times, or a class if the clone is expanded.

D: TRBD1
J: TRBJ1-1
size: few
V: TRBV5-1
CDR3: CASSRAGTEPEAFF
DNA: TGCGCCAGCAGCCGAGCCGGGACAGAGCCTGAAGCTTTCTTT

D: -
J: TRBJ2-1
size: -
V: TRBV21-1
CDR3: CASSKILMGLAGWEQFF
DNA: TGTGCCAGCAGCAAAATTCTGATGGGACTAGCGGGATGGGAGCAGTTCTTC

D: TRBD1
J: TRBJ2-1
size: -
V: TRBV12-3/TRBV12-4
CDR3: CASSPQGTLSYNEQFF
DNA: TGTGCCAGCAGTCCACAGGGGACCCTCTCCTACAATGAGCAGTTCTTC

D: TRBD1
J: TRBJ1-1
size: -
V: TRBV27
CDR3: CASSSLDRPQNEAFF
DNA: TGTGCCAGCAGTTCATTGGACAGGCCTCAAAATGAAGCTTTCTTT

D: TRBD2
J: TRBJ2-3
size: -
V: TRBV12-3/TRBV12-4
CDR3: CTSSSLVSSGFPDTQYF
DNA: TGTACCAGCAGTTCGCTGGTCTCTAGCGGGTTCCCAGATACGCAGTATTTT

D: TRBD2
J: TRBJ2-1
size: -
V: TRBV12-3/TRBV12-4
CDR3: CVSSWLAADNEQFF
DNA: TGTGTCAGCAGTTGGCTAGCGGCTGACAATGAGCAGTTCTTC

D: -
J: TRBJ2-2
size: few
V: TRBV3-1
CDR3: CASSQNRVRELFF
DNA: TGTGCCAGCAGCCAAAACAGGGTCCGGGAGCTGTTTTTT

D: TRBD1
J: TRBJ2-1
size: -
V: TRBV15
CDR3: CATSSPPGTGYNEQFF
DNA: TGTGCCACCAGCAGCCCTCCCGGGACAGGCTACAATGAGCAGTTCTTC

D: -
J: TRBJ2-5
size: -
V: TRBV9
CDR3: CASSAQGLQETQYF
DNA: TGTGCCAGCAGCGCCCAGGGGTTACAAGAGACCCAGTACTTC

D: -
J: TRBJ1-1
size: -
V: TRBV6-1
CDR3: CASRNSIGRAKPTEAFF
DNA: TGTGCCAGCAGGAACTCTATCGGCAGGGCTAAGCCCACTGAAGCTTTCTTT

D: -
J: TRBJ2-7
size: few
V: TRBV3-1
CDR3: CASSRMGSSYEQYF
DNA: TGTGCCAGCAGCCGAATGGGCAGCTCCTACGAGCAGTACTTC

D: TRBD1
J: TRBJ2-3
size: -
V: TRBV7-6
CDR3: CASSPGQGSQYTQYF
DNA: TGTGCCAGCAGCCCGGGACAGGGGAGTCAATATACGCAGTATTTT

D: -
J: TRBJ1-2
size: -
V: TRBV5-1
CDR3: CASSPFGGDRTF
DNA: TGCGCCAGCAGCCCCTTCGGTGGGGATCGCACCTTC

D: -
J: TRBJ2-7
size: -
V: TRBV20-1
CDR3: CSARDKVYEQYF
DNA: TGCAGTGCTAGAGATAAGGTCTACGAGCAGTACTTC

D: TRBD1
J: TRBJ1-4
size: -
V: TRBV7-6
CDR3: CASSPRTGWKGRTNEKLFF
DNA: TGTGCCAGCAGCCCCAGGACAGGGTGGAAAGGTCGGACTAATGAAAAACTGTTTTTT

D: TRBD2
J: TRBJ2-1
size: few
V: TRBV20-1
CDR3: CSARAGGPYNEQFF
DNA: TGCAGTGCTAGGGCGGGGGGGCCCTACAATGAGCAGTTCTTC

D: TRBD1
J: TRBJ2-3
size: few
V: TRBV5-6
CDR3: CASMGTGVRTDTQYF
DNA: TGTGCCAGCATGGGGACAGGGGTGCGCACAGATACGCAGTATTTT

D: -
J: TRBJ2-2
size: few
V: TRBV11-2
CDR3: CASSFRTGPGELFF
DNA: TGTGCCAGCAGCTTTCGAACAGGGCCCGGGGAGCTGTTTTTT

D: -
J: TRBJ2-5
size: -
V: TRBV5-5
CDR3: CASSTIEETQYF
DNA: TGTGCCAGCAGTACGATTGAAGAGACCCAGTACTTC

D: TRBD1
J: TRBJ2-7
size: -
V: TRBV7-8
CDR3: CASSARDRVREQYF
DNA: TGTGCCAGCAGCGCCAGGGACAGGGTGAGGGAGCAGTACTTC

D: -
J: TRBJ2-6
size: many
V: TRBV6-5
CDR3: CASSLVGRSSGANVLTF
DNA: TGTGCCAGCAGTTTAGTCGGACGGTCCTCTGGGGCCAACGTCCTGACTTTC

D: -
J: TRBJ2-1
size: -
V: TRBV2
CDR3: CASSVARKFF
DNA: TGTGCCAGCAGTGTGGCCAGGAAGTTCTTC

D: TRBD2
J: TRBJ2-1
size: few
V: TRBV6-2/TRBV6-3
CDR3: CASSRLAGGLNEQFF
DNA: TGTGCCAGCAGCCGACTAGCGGGGGGGCTTAATGAGCAGTTCTTC

D: TRBD1
J: TRBJ2-1
size: many
V: TRBV5-1
CDR3: CASSFLGTGRYNEQFF
DNA: TGCGCCAGCAGCTTTCTCGGGACAGGGAGATACAATGAGCAGTTCTTC

D: TRBD1
J: TRBJ1-2
size: many
V: TRBV28
CDR3: CASSYSGGDRGYTF
DNA: TGTGCCAGCAGTTATTCCGGAGGGGACAGGGGTTACACCTTC

D: TRBD1
J: TRBJ2-1
size: few
V: TRBV28
CDR3: CASSLQGANYNEQFF
DNA: TGTGCCAGCAGTCTACAGGGGGCTAACTACAATGAGCAGTTCTTC

D: TRBD1
J: TRBJ2-5
size: -
V: TRBV3-1
CDR3: CASDSRGRETQYF
DNA: TGTGCCAGCGATTCCAGGGGGCGGGAGACCCAGTACTTC

D: -
J: TRBJ2-7
size: few
V: TRBV15
CDR3: CATGIGVEQYF
DNA: TGTGCCACCGGTATAGGGGTCGAGCAGTACTTC

D: TRBD1
J: TRBJ2-7
size: -
V: TRBV28
CDR3: CASSFPDRGGYEQYF
DNA: TGTGCCAGCAGTTTCCCGGACAGGGGCGGGTACGAGCAGTACTTC

D: -
J: TRBJ2-1
size: many
V: TRBV11-2
CDR3: CASSLGTTSYNEQFF
DNA: TGTGCCAGCAGCCTCGGGACCACCTCCTACAATGAGCAGTTCTTC

D: TRBD2
J: TRBJ2-2
size: -
V: TRBV15
CDR3: CATSPTGVAGATGELFF
DNA: TGTGCCACCAGCCCAACGGGGGTAGCGGGGGCCACCGGGGAGCTGTTTTTT

D: -
J: TRBJ2-3
size: many
V: TRBV6-5
CDR3: CASSLRQVDTQYF
DNA: TGTGCCAGCAGTTTAAGACAGGTTGATACGCAGTATTTT

D: TRBD1
J: TRBJ2-5
size: -
V: TRBV10-3
CDR3: CAIRAGTGETQYF
DNA: TGTGCCATCAGGGCCGGGACAGGAGAGACCCAGTACTTC

D: TRBD1
J: TRBJ2-1
size: -
V: TRBV20-1
CDR3: CSAGLTGGPRGQFF
DNA: TGCAGTGCTGGTTTAACAGGGGGCCCTAGGGGGCAGTTCTTC

D: TRBD2
J: TRBJ2-1
size: once
V: TRBV20-1
CDR3: CSAKDVAGPYNEQFF
DNA: TGCAGTGCAAAAGATGTAGCGGGACCTTACAATGAGCAGTTCTTC

D: -
J: TRBJ2-4
size: -
V: TRBV28
CDR3: CASSGDKNIQYF
DNA: TGTGCCAGCAGTGGGGACAAAAACATTCAGTACTTC

D: -
J: TRBJ2-7
size: few
V: TRBV29-1
CDR3: CSVAYQGYEQYF
DNA: TGCAGCGTCGCATACCAGGGTTACGAGCAGTACTTC

D: -
J: TRBJ2-1
size: -
V: TRBV9
CDR3: CASTLSGTSYNEQFF
DNA: TGTGCCAGTACCCTCTCCGGGACCTCCTACAATGAGCAGTTCTTC

D: TRBD2
J: TRBJ2-7
size: few
V: TRBV4-1
CDR3: CASSQTLADPSYEQYF
DNA: TGCGCCAGCAGCCAAACACTAGCGGACCCCTCCTACGAGCAGTACTTC

D: -
J: TRBJ1-1
size: -
V: TRBV5-1
CDR3: CASRWETGREGAEAFF
DNA: TGCGCCAGCAGGTGGGAGACAGGCCGCGAAGGGGCTGAAGCTTTCTTT

D: TRBD2
J: TRBJ2-7
size: many
V: TRBV11-2
CDR3: CASSSLAGRPQEQYF
DNA: TGTGCCAGCAGCTCGCTAGCGGGCCGCCCCCAAGAGCAGTACTTC

D: TRBD1
J: TRBJ2-2
size: -
V: TRBV28
CDR3: CASSLLNRGRSTGELFF
DNA: TGTGCCAGCAGTTTGCTTAACAGGGGTAGAAGTACCGGGGAGCTGTTTTTT

D: TRBD1
J: TRBJ2-1
size: many
V: TRBV19
CDR3: CASRTDRAAFF
DNA: TGTGCCAGTAGAACCGACAGGGCCGCGTTCTTC

D: TRBD2
J: TRBJ2-7
size: -
V: TRBV7-9
CDR3: CASSLEAGTRSAEQYF
DNA: TGTGCCAGCAGCTTAGAGGCCGGGACTAGGTCTGCCGAGCAGTACTTC

D: TRBD1
J: TRBJ1-2
size: few
V: TRBV5-1
CDR3: CASSKTGSGRTNYGYTF
DNA: TGCGCCAGCAGCAAGACAGGGAGTGGAAGAACTAACTATGGCTACACCTTC

D: -
J: TRBJ2-1
size: many
V: TRBV4-3
CDR3: CASSQREKGRYEQFF
DNA: TGCGCCAGCAGCCAAAGGGAGAAAGGTCGCTATGAGCAGTTCTTC

D: -
J: TRBJ2-5
size: few
V: TRBV15
CDR3: CATSRANRVETQYF
DNA: TGTGCCACCAGCAGAGCGAACAGGGTGGAGACCCAGTACTTC

D: -
J: TRBJ1-5
size: few
V: TRBV7-2
CDR3: CASSPLGRDDQPQHF
DNA: TGTGCCAGCAGCCCCCTGGGACGGGACGATCAGCCCCAGCATTTT

D: TRBD1
J: TRBJ2-7
size: few
V: TRBV6-1
CDR3: CASRPGQGASEQYF
DNA: TGTGCCAGCAGACCGGGACAGGGGGCTTCCGAGCAGTACTTC

D: -
J: TRBJ1-4
size: few
V: TRBV7-9
CDR3: CASSLKGTNGEKLFF
DNA: TGTGCCAGCAGCTTAAAGGGGACGAATGGGGAAAAACTGTTTTTT

D: TRBD2
J: TRBJ2-3
size: -
V: TRBV20-1
CDR3: CSGISIAGRTDTQYF
DNA: TGCAGTGGAATCTCCATAGCGGGACGCACAGATACGCAGTATTTT

D: TRBD2
J: TRBJ2-2
size: -
V: TRBV10-3
CDR3: CAIRDSGRAAGELFF
DNA: TGTGCCATCAGGGACAGCGGGAGGGCCGCCGGGGAGCTGTTTTTT

D: TRBD2
J: TRBJ2-5
size: few
V: TRBV6-1
CDR3: CASRQRGWQETQYF
DNA: TGTGCCAGCAGACAGCGGGGGTGGCAAGAGACCCAGTACTTC

D: -
J: TRBJ1-2
size: -
V: TRBV5-1
CDR3: CASSLSGSVANYGYTF
DNA: TGCGCCAGCAGCTTGTCAGGGTCGGTAGCGAACTATGGCTACACCTTC

D: TRBD2
J: TRBJ2-1
size: few
V: TRBV5-1
CDR3: CASRGGFGTSGINEQFF
DNA: TGCGCCAGCAGGGGGGGGTTCGGGACTAGCGGGATTAATGAGCAGTTCTTC

D: TRBD2
J: TRBJ2-2
size: few
V: TRBV6-2/TRBV6-3
CDR3: CASSKTPGLLNTGELFF
DNA: TGTGCCAGCAGTAAAACCCCGGGACTACTAAACACCGGGGAGCTGTTTTTT

D: -
J: TRBJ2-1
size: -
V: TRBV12-3/TRBV12-4
CDR3: CASSDRQANNEQFF
DNA: TGTGCCAGCAGTGATCGACAGGCCAACAATGAGCAGTTCTTC

D: -
J: TRBJ2-1
size: few
V: TRBV24-1
CDR3: CATSEGYEQFF
DNA: TGTGCCACCAGTGAGGGATATGAGCAGTTCTTC